Below are 11 T cell receptor beta chains sequenced from a single sample in a study. A single record per CDR3 protein comes from TCRdb applying MiXCR to the RT-PCR reads. This sample yields about 680,000 distinct CDR3 sequences, of which approximately 15% are seen a single time; roughly 3.9% belongs to the top ten. Input material: memory CD4+ T cells from blood. These receptors were taken from a female donor in good health, serving as a healthy control.

This chain connects TRBV15 to TRBJ2-2; D ambiguous. Trimming removed 0 bases at V and 8 bases at J, with 19 bases between. Germline CDR1 is LNHNV and CDR2 is YYDKDF (reference sequence). The CDR3 runs 17 residues. The CDR3 DNA reads TGTGCCACCAGCAGAGATAGGGTCTCCTATACCCTGGGGGAGCTGTTTTTT. Its protein is CATSRDRVSYTLGELFF. Based on the CDR3 plus reference TRBV15 and TRBJ2-2, the full variable domain is DAMVIQNPRYQVTQFGKPVTLSCSQTLNHNVMYWYQQKSSQAPKLLFHYYDKDFNNEADTPDNFQSRRPNTSFCFLDIRSPGLGDTAMYLCATSRDRVSYTLGELFFGEGSRLTVL.

The chain uses TRBV20-1 and TRBJ2-6; D perhaps matches TRBD1 (5 bases). CDR1 is DFQATT, CDR2 SNEGSKA, per germline (reference sequence). This CDR3 spans 14 amino acids. V was shortened by 5 bases and J by 2 bases, with 10 bases between the two germline ends. CDR3 DNA sequence: TGCAGTGCTTTCCCAGGGACTGGGGCCAACGTCCTGACTTTC. Translated: CSAFPGTGANVLTF.

The V gene is TRBV21-1, the J gene TRBJ2-7; the table calls TRBD1, which could not be checked here. TRBV21-1 is listed as a pseudogene. CDR3 length equals 14 residues. This chain's CDR3 is CASSNGGSSYEQYF. In DNA form, the CDR3 reads TGTGCCAGCAGCAATGGGGGCAGCTCCTACGAGCAGTACTTC.

The V and J genes are TRBV7-2 and TRBJ1-2; the D gene is possibly TRBD1 (5 bases). V dropped 5 bases and J dropped 8 bases, with 15 bases sitting between them. Germline V CDR1 and CDR2: SGHTA, FQGNSA. The CDR3 covers 13 residues. CDR3 nucleotide sequence: TGTGCCAGCAGCGGCCGGACATCGGGGGGCTACACCTTC. This codes for CASSGRTSGGYTF.

The J gene is TRBJ2-3, the V gene TRBV6-2 or TRBV6-3; D perhaps matches TRBD2 (6 bases). Trimming removed 0 bases from V and 0 bases from J, with 10 bases in between. CDR1 is MNHEY and CDR2 is SVGEGT in the germline V gene. The CDR3 is made up of 16 amino acids. The chain's CDR3 is CASSYSTTRSTDTQYF. Here the CDR3 DNA reads TGTGCCAGCAGTTACTCGACGACTAGAAGCACAGATACGCAGTATTTT.

The rearrangement uses TRBV28 and TRBJ2-5; 7 bases are a match to TRBD2. The CDR3 runs 15 residues. Germline V lookup: CDR1 MDHEN, CDR2 SYDVKM. After removal of 4 bases from V and 6 bases from J, the junction contained 11 bases not matched to a gene. This CDR3 is CASSSGGGSGKTQYF. The CDR3, as DNA: TGTGCCAGCAGTTCCGGTGGCGGGAGCGGGAAGACCCAGTACTTC.

This clonotype was observed a single time. This may be a read error, as it is one base from a much larger clone. The rearrangement uses TRBV12-3 or TRBV12-4 and TRBJ1-1, with D uncertain. V was pared by 6 bases and J by 0 bases, with 11 bases between. The CDR3 consists of 14 residues. The CDR3 nucleotides are TGTGCCAGCAGGGCACCGAGGTTGAACACTGAAGCTTTCTTT. It codes for CASRAPRLNTEAFF.

This clonotype was seen only a few times. V gene TRBV20-1 combines with J gene TRBJ1-5; 10 bases are a match to TRBD1. Germline V lookup: CDR1 DFQATT, CDR2 SNEGSKA (reference sequence). The CDR3 sequence is 16 residues long. V trimming: 6 bases; J trimming: 0 bases; junction bases outside the gene matches: 8. The CDR3 loop is CSAPRTGGISNQPQHF. CDR3 DNA sequence: TGCAGTGCCCCGAGGACAGGGGGTATTAGCAATCAGCCCCAGCATTTT.

The gene calls are TRBV2 and TRBJ2-1, with a weak D call TRBD2 (5 bases). Germline V CDR1 and CDR2: SNHLY, FYNNEI. This CDR3 comprises 15 residues. Trimming removed 8 bases at V and 0 bases at J, with 14 bases between. CDR3 coding DNA: TGTGCCAGCGCCCGGTCAGGAGGCTCCTACAATGAGCAGTTCTTC. It specifies CASARSGGSYNEQFF.

This clonotype was seen only once. A much larger clone sits a single nucleotide away, making a read error possible. This sequence joins TRBV24-1 and TRBJ2-1, with TRBD2 identical over 13 bases. Germline-derived CDR1 and CDR2 are KGHDR and SFDVKD. The CDR3 is 17 amino acids. V trimming: 5 bases; J trimming: 9 bases; junction bases outside the gene matches: 12. The CDR3 sequence is CATSAPLAGGPRGEQFF. CDR3 in DNA: TGTGCCACCAGTGCCCCACTAGCGGGAGGGCCAAGGGGTGAGCAGTTCTTC.

This clonotype has a count of ten or more. The chain employs TRBV12-3 or TRBV12-4 and TRBJ1-2; D not certain. V was cut by 3 bases and J by 5 bases, with 4 bases left in between. The length of the CDR3 is 11 residues. The CDR3 loop reads CASSFGYGYTF. The CDR3 DNA follows: TGTGCCAGCAGTTTCGGTTATGGCTACACCTTC.